This TCR beta chain appears in the sequencing data of a study of control samples from healthy donors and cancer patients. The germline V gene has CDR1 SGHDN and CDR2 FVKESK. The CDR3 is 13 amino acids. V was clipped by 4 bases and J by 4 bases, with 8 bases between them. Produced via immunoSEQ multiplex PCR; TCRdb's table is partial and in-frame only. The sample lists about 89,000 clones; 70% to 90% were seen once. The receptor was isolated from a woman in her thirties or forties in good health. The chain is built from TRBV14 and TRBJ1-3; D is unresolved. Sequenced sample: blood. The DNA for the CDR3 is TGTGCCAGCAGCCTCGACCGAGGAAACACCATATATTTT. Translation gives CASSLDRGNTIYF.